What follows is one TCR beta chain and its context. The junction had 18 bases not matched to a gene; V was cut back by 6 bases and J by 5 bases. Looked up from germline, CDR1 is MNHNY and CDR2 is SVGAGI (reference sequence). This CDR3 has 17 amino acids. These data belong to a study of blood T cell repertoires in COVID-19. Study context: Whether acute or convalescent, the COVID-19 samples came from the United States, Italy and Spain. The cDNA or gDNA used as material had been derived from T cells, B-cell-depleted T cells, or PBMCs.

Methods used by the authors: Reference gene primer amplification in the assay estimated nucleated cell counts. Method: immunoSEQ multiplex PCR; TCRdb's copy keeps in-frame clones and lacks some. V and J calls and clone size are as listed in that table; D and trimming were resolved from the DNA. The sample carries approximately 53,000 clones, 75% to 85% recorded once. This clonotype was sampled from a man aged 40-49 years with acute or convalescent COVID-19. Sequencing was performed on peripheral blood. This rearrangement joins TRBV6-6 to TRBJ2-5, with TRBD1 matching over 7 bases. The CDR3 spells CASSRELGQALGETQYF. The CDR3 nucleotides read TGTGCCAGCAGCCGAGAGCTTGGACAGGCCTTGGGGGAGACCCAGTACTTC.